A single T cell receptor (beta chain) is shown here with its context. The sample is drawn from a study of blood T cell repertoires in COVID-19. Study overall: Italy, Spain and the United States were the sources of the convalescent and acute COVID-19 samples. Sample material is recorded as cDNA or gDNA derived from T cells, B-cell-depleted T cells, or PBMCs.

Original methodology: Reference gene primer amplification gave estimated nucleated cell counts. Method: immunoSEQ multiplex PCR; TCRdb's copy keeps in-frame clones and lacks some. V, J and clone size are taken as reported in that table, and D and trimming were inferred from the DNA itself. Of about 210,000 clones listed, around nine tenths are singletons. With V trimmed by 7 bases and J by 2 bases, 3 bases remained unmatched. Germline values: CDR1 KGHDR, CDR2 SFDVKD. The CDR3 has 14 residues. The material sequenced was peripheral blood. This receptor was identified in a man aged 40-49 years with acute or convalescent COVID-19. The rearrangement joins TRBV24-1 to TRBJ2-3; TRBD2 aligns across 9 bases. The CDR3 DNA reads TGTGCCACCAGCGGCGGGGGGGCCACAGATACGCAGTATTTT. This sequence encodes CATSGGGATDTQYF.